The present entry profiles one TCR beta chain with its context. No antigen is known for it. The data stem from a study of T cell responses to AZD1222 COVID-19 vaccine. Assay: immunoSEQ multiplex PCR; the TCRdb copy retains only in-frame clones and omits some. This repertoire shows roughly 58,000 clones, approximately 85% found once; its top ten account for roughly a fifth. After removal of 0 bases from V and 5 bases from J, the junction contained 4 bases not matched to a gene. Germline assignment: CDR1 KGHDR and CDR2 SFDVKD. The CDR3 spans 16 residues. Study outcomes and limitations: The sample set comprised mostly white British donors with more females, and clonal diversity was possibly underestimated. Repertoire sampling was restricted to post-peak T cell response timepoints. Regions 160-218 and 743-854 held dominance among vaccine-associated CD4 TCRs, which spanned spike. In the spike-specific TCR repertoire, nearly half reportedly target unmutated variant regions.

The sample here was peripheral blood, taken on day 0 of MenACWY control vaccination. V is TRBV24-1 and J is TRBJ2-2; 8 bases map to TRBD2. The sequence came from an adult in good health. CDR3 bases: TGTGCCACCAGTGATTTGACAGCGGGAGAGACCGGGGAGCTGTTTTTT. Translation: CATSDLTAGETGELFF.